This T cell receptor (beta chain) appears in the sequencing data of a study of T cell repertoires in cytomegalovirus infection. General study points: Based on cumulative public TCR beta family frequency, carriers of CMV plus the relevant HLA were identified. CMV-specific HLA-C-restricted TCR beta clonotypes dominated the ex vivo response.

This clonotype was seen more than once but under ten times. The antigen is not known. Using its own MiXCR run on the reads, TCRdb lists one record per CDR3 protein. The sample includes around 100,000 distinct CDR3 sequences, approximately 45% of them seen just once. The CDR3 contains 12 residues. V was cut by 1 base and J by 6 bases, with 6 bases left in between. CDR1 SGHVS and CDR2 FNYEAQ come from the germline V gene. This clonotype was sampled from a human donor in good health (CMV status not recorded). Some clones in this sample may be carry-over from other donors' samples. The J gene is TRBJ1-1, the V gene TRBV7-6; D remains ambiguous. The sequencing here drew on CD8+ T cells from cultured PBMCs, taken from culture after CMV antigen stimulation. CDR3 sequence reads: CASSLGGPEAFF. CDR3 bases: TGTGCCAGCAGCTTAGGTGGGCCTGAAGCTTTCTTT.